The 17 T cell receptor beta chains reported below all come from one sample, sequenced in a study of T cell repertoires in cytomegalovirus infection. These receptors' targets are unknown. MiXCR, applied by TCRdb to the reads, yields one record per CDR3 protein. The sample includes about 830,000 distinct CDR3 sequences, 32% of them seen just once. This specimen consisted of cultured CD8+ T cells from PBMCs, obtained from culture after CMV antigen stimulation. The receptors come from a human donor in good health (CMV status not recorded). Some clones in this sample may be carry-over from other donors' samples.

The V gene is TRBV12-5, the J gene TRBJ2-2; the D gene is possibly TRBD1 (7 bases). V was clipped by 6 bases and J by 1 base, with 15 bases between them. The germline CDR1 and CDR2 sequences are LGHNT and FRNRAP. CDR3 size: 16 residues. CDR3 DNA: TGTGCTAGTGGAAATCGACAGGGAGGGAACACCGGGGAGCTGTTTTTT. Its protein is CASGNRQGGNTGELFF.

The rearrangement uses TRBV20-1 and TRBJ1-2, with 7 bases that match TRBD1. The germline V gene encodes CDR1 DFQATT and CDR2 SNEGSKA (reference sequence). This CDR3 contains 13 residues. Trimming cost V 4 bases and J 1 base; bases outside gene matches: 3. CDR3 loop: CSAKDRSNYGYTF. For the CDR3, the DNA is TGCAGTGCTAAGGACAGGAGTAACTATGGCTACACCTTC.

The chain joins TRBV9 to TRBJ2-1; weak D call: TRBD2 (5 bases). Trimming shortened V by 3 bases and J by 0 bases, and 13 bases separated the two germline ends. Germline V gene lookup returns CDR1 SGDLS and CDR2 YYNGEE. The CDR3 covers 16 residues. The CDR3 DNA sequence: TGTGCCAGCAGCGCGAGGAGGACGAGCTCCTACAATGAGCAGTTCTTC. Translated: CASSARRTSSYNEQFF.

The chain joins TRBV10-1 to TRBJ1-3, with TRBD1 as a possible D gene (5 bases). The CDR3 runs 13 residues. In germline, CDR1 is WNHNN, CDR2 SYGVQD (reference sequence). The V end was cut by 6 bases, the J end by 8 bases, with 14 bases between. CDR3 coding DNA: TGCGCCAGCAGCCTGGGGACCCGGGACACCATATATTTT. This gives the protein CASSLGTRDTIYF.

This clonotype turned up a few times. This chain joins TRBV11-2 and TRBJ2-5; TRBD1 is a possible D gene (6 bases). Germline V CDR1 and CDR2: SGHAT, FQNNGV. CDR3 length equals 16 residues. Trimming took off 4 bases at V and 0 bases at J, with 15 bases between the two ends. Here the CDR3 DNA reads TGTGCCAGCAGCTCTGGACAGACCGCGTACCAAGAGACCCAGTACTTC. Translating it yields CASSSGQTAYQETQYF.

A remark on this clonotype: A junction end diverges from the germline sequence, so it may reflect a read error. This chain links TRBV7-6 with TRBJ1-5; D may be TRBD1 (5 bases). CDR3 length: 15 residues. Germline V gives CDR1 SGHVS, CDR2 FNYEAQ. CDR3 sequence (DNA): TGTGTCAGCAGCTCCGATCAGGGCCTCAATCAGCCCCAGCATTTT. Its protein product is CVSSSDQGLNQPQHF.

This clonotype was found a few times. The chain combines TRBV7-4 with TRBJ2-1; the D gene is possibly TRBD2 (5 bases). Deletions cut 5 bases from V and 8 bases from J, with 13 bases between. Germline V CDR1 and CDR2: SGHVT, SQSDAQ. The CDR3 runs 13 residues. CDR3 protein: CASSEPGFYEQFF. CDR3 nucleotide sequence: TGTGCCAGCAGCGAACCGGGGTTCTATGAGCAGTTCTTC.

The chain combines TRBV15 with TRBJ2-6; D is undetermined. The CDR3 is made up of 15 amino acids. V gave up 0 bases and J gave up 1 base, with 4 bases separating them. CDR1 is LNHNV, CDR2 YYDKDF, per germline (reference sequence). The CDR3 DNA is TGTGCCACCAGCAGAGATAGGTCTGGGGCCAACGTCCTGACTTTC. Translation gives CATSRDRSGANVLTF.

The V and J genes are TRBV6-8 and TRBJ1-3, with no clear D. CDR1 MNHGY and CDR2 SAAAGT come from the germline V gene. V was clipped by 10 bases and J by 0 bases, with 10 bases between them. This CDR3 contains 13 residues. This chain's CDR3 is CAIGRSSGNTIYF. CDR3 coding DNA: TGTGCCATCGGACGGTCCTCTGGAAACACCATATATTTT.

This clonotype has a handful of counts. The chain links TRBV12-3 or TRBV12-4 to TRBJ1-4; D uncertain. This CDR3 is 15 amino acids long. V was cut by 0 bases and J by 8 bases, with 13 bases left in between. The CDR3 coding sequence is TGTGCCAGCAGTTTAGCGGCAGGCGGTTGGGAAAAACTGTTTTTT. The encoded protein is CASSLAAGGWEKLFF.

V usage is TRBV28 and J usage is TRBJ2-3, with no clear D. The CDR3 runs 14 residues. V was shortened by 6 bases and J by 3 bases, with 13 bases between the two germline ends. CDR1 is MDHEN and CDR2 is SYDVKM in the germline V gene. The CDR3 reads CASSHGPLTDTQYF. CDR3 sequence (DNA): TGTGCCAGCAGCCACGGGCCCTTAACAGATACGCAGTATTTT. The entire variable domain, with the rest obtained from reference TRBV28 and TRBJ2-3, is as follows: DVKVTQSSRYLVKRTGEKVFLECVQDMDHENMFWYRQDPGLGLRLIYFSYDVKMKEKGDIPEGYSVSREKKERFSLILESASTNQTSMYLCASSHGPLTDTQYFGPGTRLTVL.

The chain employs TRBV7-9 and TRBJ2-1, with 7 nucleotides matching TRBD2. The V gene's germline CDR1 is SEHNR and CDR2 FQNEAQ (reference sequence). Losses at the gene ends were 1 base for V and 9 bases for J; bases not matched to a gene: 6. There are 14 residues in the CDR3. The CDR3 DNA reads as TGTGCCAGCAGCTTAGTTCGGGGGGATCGTGAGCAGTTCTTC. Translated, it gives CASSLVRGDREQFF.

This clonotype was detected many times. The V gene is TRBV6-1, the J gene TRBJ2-7, with a weak D call TRBD2 (5 bases). The CDR3 runs 15 residues. V was trimmed by 3 bases and J by 7 bases, leaving 19 bases between them. Germline V gives CDR1 MNHNS, CDR2 SASEGT. For the CDR3, the DNA is TGTGCCAGCAGTGAGATCATGGCGGGCCCTCGGGAGCAGTACTTC. Protein sequence: CASSEIMAGPREQYF.

This clonotype showed up many times. The chain carries TRBV12-3 or TRBV12-4 and TRBJ1-1; 7 bases match TRBD1. The trim removed 5 bases at V and 1 base at J, leaving 19 bases unmatched. This CDR3 spans 19 amino acids. The CDR3 loop reads CASSPLVPVRGQRNTEAFF. CDR3 coding DNA: TGTGCCAGCAGTCCCCTTGTCCCAGTAAGGGGACAGAGGAACACTGAAGCTTTCTTT.

The CDR3 region has the DNA TGCGCCAGCGCAGTCGGTGGGGCGACCTACGAGCAGTACTTC. Residues: CASAVGGATYEQYF. The chain is built from TRBV10-2 and TRBJ2-7; TRBD1 is a possible D gene (5 bases). The germline V gene encodes CDR1 WSHSY and CDR2 SAAADI. CDR3 size: 14 residues. V dropped 8 bases and J dropped 2 bases, with 16 bases sitting between them.

In this sample, this clonotype turned up once. The chain links TRBV2 to TRBJ2-7, with TRBD1 matching over 9 bases. CDR1 SNHLY and CDR2 FYNNEI come from the germline V gene. Trimming took 2 bases from V and 3 from J; bases not matched to a gene: 5. CDR3 size: 15 residues. The CDR3 DNA sequence: TGTGCCAGCAGTGAATTGAGGGACAGGGACTACGAGCAGTACTTC. It is translated as CASSELRDRDYEQYF.

This clonotype was detected many times. The rearrangement links TRBV7-3 to TRBJ2-1; 9 bases map to TRBD2. This CDR3 contains 15 residues. V lost 2 bases to trimming and J lost 7 bases; unmatched junction nucleotides: 6. Germline V gene data show CDR1 as SGHTA and CDR2 as FQGTGA. The CDR3 DNA reads as TGTGCCAGCAGCTTAGGCGGGGGGGCTTTGAATGAGCAGTTCTTC. It is translated as CASSLGGGALNEQFF.